These T cell receptor beta chains were read from a single sample in a study of Graves' ophthalmopathy and Graves' hyperthyroidism. TCRdb fed the multiplex PCR reads into MiXCR, producing one record per CDR3 protein. This table holds 660,000 or so distinct CDR3 sequences, roughly 41% found once. Material: peripheral blood. These receptors originate from an adult man with Graves' ophthalmopathy. Both conserved end residues are part of each CDR3. A D gene is named only where the DNA matches it firmly. Clone size is shown for a subset of rows, as once, few, many or a class of expanded clone.

j_gene	v_gene	d_gene	abundance	CDR3nt	CDR3aa
TRBJ2-7	TRBV9	TRBD2	-	TGTGCCAGCAGCTTCGGGACTAGCGGGACCGGGGAGCTGTACTTC	CASSFGTSGTGELYF
TRBJ1-1	TRBV3-1	-	-	TGTGCCAGCAGCCAAGAAGGGGCCGGGACGGACACTGAAGCTTTCTTT	CASSQEGAGTDTEAFF
TRBJ2-2	TRBV6-1	-	few	TGTGCCAGCAGAGGCGTAGACACCGGGGAGCTGTTTTTT	CASRGVDTGELFF
TRBJ1-2	TRBV7-2	-	-	TGTGCCAGCAGCTTAGTCGCAGGACAGTTGAACTATGGCTACACCTTC	CASSLVAGQLNYGYTF
TRBJ1-6	TRBV2	TRBD1	once	TGTGCCAGAGAGTTACAGGGGGCGGATTCACCCCTCCACTTT	CARELQGADSPLHF
TRBJ2-1	TRBV13	TRBD1	-	TGTGCCAGCAGCTCGGACAGGGGGAATGAGCAGTTCTTC	CASSSDRGNEQFF
TRBJ2-2	TRBV12-3/TRBV12-4	-	once	TGTGCCAGCAGTTTATCTGATAAGAACACCGGGGAGCTGTTTTTT	CASSLSDKNTGELFF
TRBJ1-3	TRBV28	TRBD1	-	TGTGCCAGCAGTCCTGGGACAGCCGAATATTTT	CASSPGTAEYF
TRBJ1-6	TRBV10-3	TRBD1	many	TGTGCCAGCAGTTCGCCGGGACAGACTAATTCACCCCTCCACTTT	CASSSPGQTNSPLHF
TRBJ2-7	TRBV3-1	TRBD2	few	TGTGCCAGCCTCGGGAGGGGCCCTTCCTACGAGCAGTACTTC	CASLGRGPSYEQYF
TRBJ2-7	TRBV6-5	TRBD2	few	TGTGCCAGCAGCCGGGGCGGGGGGGATACCTACGAGCAGTACTTC	CASSRGGGDTYEQYF
TRBJ1-1	TRBV20-1	-	many	TGCAGTGCCTACGGACTGGCTAACACTGAAGCTTTCTTT	CSAYGLANTEAFF
TRBJ1-2	TRBV7-9	-	-	TGTGCCAGCAGCTGGGGGGGCTCCCCCGTCGGCTACACCTTC	CASSWGGSPVGYTF
TRBJ2-7	TRBV4-3	TRBD2	few	TGCGCCAGCAGCCACGGGGGGGCCAGGAACGAGCAGTACTTC	CASSHGGARNEQYF
TRBJ2-2	TRBV5-8	-	few	TGTGCCAGCAGCTTGGATGGGGGTCGGCCCGGGGAGCTGTTTTTT	CASSLDGGRPGELFF
TRBJ2-2	TRBV6-4	TRBD1	many	TGTGCCAGCAGAGCTGGGACAGGGAACGGGGAGCTGTTTTTT	CASRAGTGNGELFF
TRBJ2-7	TRBV27	-	-	TGTGCCAGCAGTTTAATCCTAGGAGGGTACGAGCAGTACTTC	CASSLILGGYEQYF
TRBJ1-4	TRBV19	TRBD1	-	TGTGCCAGTAGTATCGGGACAGGGGTTGGAGCAACTAATGAAAAACTGTTTTTT	CASSIGTGVGATNEKLFF
TRBJ1-6	TRBV12-3/TRBV12-4	TRBD1	many	TGTGCCAGCAGTTTGCGGGACAGGGGTCGGTCACCCCTCCACTTT	CASSLRDRGRSPLHF
TRBJ1-6	TRBV12-3/TRBV12-4	TRBD1	many	TGTGCCAGCAGCCTGACAGGGCCTAATTCACCCCTCCACTTT	CASSLTGPNSPLHF
TRBJ1-2	TRBV15	-	-	TGTGCCACCAGCAGCAGTATAAGGGCTGGCTACACCTTC	CATSSSIRAGYTF
TRBJ1-4	TRBV12-5	-	-	TGTGCTAGTGGTTTGGTGCTGGGCAGTTCGGTGGCAACTAATGAAAAACTGTTTTTT	CASGLVLGSSVATNEKLFF
TRBJ1-5	TRBV2	-	many	TGTGCCAGCAGTGCTTGGTCTAGCAATCAGCCCCAGCATTTT	CASSAWSSNQPQHF
TRBJ2-5	TRBV19	TRBD2	few	TGTGCCAGTAGTCCTCAGCGGGGGACGAGGCAAGAGACCCAGTACTTC	CASSPQRGTRQETQYF
TRBJ1-3	TRBV15	-	-	TGTGCCACCAGCAGAGGACAGAACGGCGGAAACACCATATATTTT	CATSRGQNGGNTIYF
TRBJ1-1	TRBV9	-	many	TGTGCCAGCAGCGCGGACACATTGAACACTGAAGCTTTCTTT	CASSADTLNTEAFF
TRBJ1-2	TRBV5-6	-	-	TGTGCCAGCAGCCGGACTAGCGGGGGGGACTATGGCTACACCTTC	CASSRTSGGDYGYTF
TRBJ1-1	TRBV10-2	-	many	TGCGCCAGCAGTGAGTCGTCAGGAGGCACTGAAGCTTTCTTT	CASSESSGGTEAFF
TRBJ1-1	TRBV4-2	-	many	TGTGCCAGCAGCCGTACACAGGTTCAGAACACTGAAGCTTTCTTT	CASSRTQVQNTEAFF
TRBJ1-5	TRBV27	-	few	TGTGCCAGCAGTTTACAGGGCGGCGATCAGCCCCAGCATTTT	CASSLQGGDQPQHF
TRBJ1-1	TRBV4-3	TRBD1	-	TGCGCCAGCAGCCAAGACGGAGGGGGCAACACTGAAGCTTTCTTT	CASSQDGGGNTEAFF